This TCR beta chain was captured in a study of siplizumab effects on memory and regulatory T cells. This table comes from immunoSEQ multiplex PCR, and its TCRdb copy is limited to in-frame clones, with some not included. The profile shows 70,000 to 100,000 clones, over 95% of them singletons. CDR3 length: 15 residues. V was clipped by 4 bases and J by 5 bases, with 16 bases between them. CDR1 is SGHNT and CDR2 is YENEEA in the germline V gene. Sequenced material: naive CD4+ T cells sorted from blood. This chain connects TRBV11-3 to TRBJ2-3; weak D call: TRBD2 (6 bases). The clonotype was recovered from a human donor in good health. CDR3 in amino acids: CASSSGTGMQDTQYF. As DNA, the CDR3 is TGTGCCAGCAGCTCCGGGACTGGAATGCAAGATACGCAGTATTTT.